Presented here are 32 T cell receptor beta chains from one specimen sequenced in a study of post-analysis software for immune sequencing data. Regarding the study as a whole: Five TRBV segments were significantly more frequent in patients than in controls. TRBV5-6, TRBV5-1 and TRBV20-1 were among these segments.

Every TCR beta cDNA library bore unique molecular identifiers. TCRdb recomputed calls from the PCR reads with MiXCR, one row per CDR3 protein. The sample holds 750,000 to 950,000 distinct CDR3 sequences, around 50% seen once. For these TCRs, the target antigens are not known. The sequenced material came from blood. The receptor source for this set is a girl aged 5 to 17 with multiple sclerosis.

V usage is TRBV9 and J usage is TRBJ2-7; TRBD1 might be the D (7 bases). Between the trimmed V and J ends, which lost 0 bases and 3 bases, there was a span of 10 bases. Per germline, CDR1 SGDLS and CDR2 YYNGEE. The CDR3 has 14 residues. The CDR3 loop is CASSVGRGDYEQYF. In DNA, the CDR3 is TGTGCCAGCAGCGTAGGCAGGGGGGACTACGAGCAGTACTTC.

This clonotype was observed a few times. The gene calls are TRBV12-3 or TRBV12-4 and TRBJ2-1; D unresolved. The CDR3 totals 15 residues. V shed 6 bases and J shed 0 bases, with 12 bases lying between them. CDR3 sequence (DNA): TGTGCCAGCAGCCCCAGCGAGAGCTCCTACAATGAGCAGTTCTTC. As protein: CASSPSESSYNEQFF.

The chain is built from TRBV5-1 and TRBJ2-5; 7 nucleotides align to TRBD2. The germline V gene encodes CDR1 SGHRS and CDR2 YFSETQ. Losses at the gene ends were 0 bases for V and 3 bases for J; bases not matched to a gene: 5. The CDR3 is 15 residues long. The CDR3 is CASSLGGRKEETQYF. The CDR3 DNA follows: TGCGCCAGCAGCTTGGGCGGGAGAAAGGAAGAGACCCAGTACTTC. Full variable domain (missing parts from reference TRBV5-1 and TRBJ2-5): KAGVTQTPRYLIKTRGQQVTLSCSPISGHRSVSWYQQTPGQGLQFLFEYFSETQRNKGNFPGRFSGRQFSNSRSEMNVSTLELGDSALYLCASSLGGRKEETQYFGPGTRLLVL.

In its sample, this clonotype was seen a few times. The rearrangement links TRBV6-1 to TRBJ2-3; no clear D. CDR1 is MNHNS, CDR2 SASEGT, per germline. V was shortened by 0 bases and J by 2 bases, with 9 bases between the two germline ends. The CDR3 runs 15 residues. CDR3 sequence (DNA): TGTGCCAGCAGTGAAGCAATGGGAACCACAGATACGCAGTATTTT. Translating it yields CASSEAMGTTDTQYF.

The V call is TRBV6-5, the J call TRBJ2-1; TRBD2 is a possible D gene (7 bases). Looked up from germline, CDR1 is MNHEY and CDR2 is SVGAGI. This CDR3 spans 15 amino acids. Trimming removed 5 bases at V and 2 bases at J, with 13 bases between. The CDR3 loop is CASSQGTIAYNEQFF. CDR3 DNA sequence: TGTGCCAGCAGTCAGGGGACTATCGCCTACAATGAGCAGTTCTTC.

This clonotype has a single count. The gene calls are TRBV7-9 and TRBJ2-1, with 8 nucleotides matching TRBD2. Germline lookup yields CDR1 SEHNR and CDR2 FQNEAQ (reference sequence). This CDR3 spans 15 amino acids. The junction had 5 bases not matched to a gene; V was cut back by 4 bases and J by 3 bases. The CDR3 is CASSYPGLDYNEQFF. In nucleotides, the CDR3 is TGTGCCAGCAGCTATCCGGGACTAGACTACAATGAGCAGTTCTTC.

This clonotype was observed a few times. The rearrangement uses TRBV6-6 and TRBJ2-5; 15 positions agree with TRBD2. The J call may be in error: the DNA end matches TRBJ2-7 better. The CDR3 runs 16 residues. Germline CDR1 MNHNY, CDR2 SVGAGI (reference sequence). The CDR3 region is CASSPGLAGGPFEQYF. The CDR3 DNA sequence: TGTGCCAGCAGTCCCGGACTAGCGGGAGGGCCGTTCGAGCAGTACTTC.

V usage is TRBV5-1 and J usage is TRBJ2-3; TRBD2 might be the D (5 bases). This CDR3 is 17 amino acids long. Germline V gene sequence: CDR1 SGHRS, CDR2 YFSETQ. V gave up 0 bases and J gave up 0 bases, with 14 bases separating them. The CDR3: CASSLGPGFPSTDTQYF. The CDR3 DNA follows: TGCGCCAGCAGCTTGGGGCCGGGATTCCCTAGCACAGATACGCAGTATTTT.

The table lists this clonotype with a few counts. This rearrangement joins TRBV5-1 to TRBJ1-1, with D possibly matching TRBD1 (5 bases). Deletions cut 4 bases from V and 10 bases from J, with 23 bases between. This CDR3 contains 15 residues. Germline CDR1 reads SGHRS; CDR2 reads YFSETQ. CDR3 protein: CASSLGTDKWSGAFF. CDR3 bases: TGCGCCAGCAGCCTCGGGACCGATAAATGGTCTGGAGCTTTCTTT.

A few counts support this clonotype. The rearrangement links TRBV12-3 or TRBV12-4 to TRBJ2-7; TRBD1 is a possible D gene (6 bases). The CDR3 is 18 residues long. Trimming took 4 bases from V and 2 from J, leaving 24 bases between them. In DNA form, the CDR3 reads TGTGCCAGCAGTTATGCCCCGGGACACTCCAACAGGGCCTACGAGCAGTACTTC. Protein sequence: CASSYAPGHSNRAYEQYF.

The chain has TRBV5-1 and TRBJ2-7; TRBD2 might be the D (7 bases). Trimming pared 3 bases from V and 7 bases from J, leaving 23 bases between. This CDR3 has 16 amino acids. Per the germline V gene, CDR1 is SGHRS and CDR2 is YFSETQ. CDR3 protein: CASSWDTGREGGEQYF. DNA of the CDR3: TGCGCCAGCAGCTGGGACACAGGGAGGGAAGGAGGGGAGCAGTACTTC.

The sample holds a few counts of this clonotype. The chain has TRBV5-1 and TRBJ1-2; tentative D call: TRBD1 (6 bases). This CDR3 contains 17 residues. V lost 3 bases, J lost 3 bases, and 21 bases lay in between. Germline V lookup: CDR1 SGHRS, CDR2 YFSETQ. CDR3 amino acids: CASSSAAGERWDYGYTF. CDR3 DNA sequence: TGCGCCAGCAGCTCGGCGGCAGGGGAAAGGTGGGACTATGGCTACACCTTC.

The gene calls are TRBV7-8 and TRBJ2-4, with TRBD2 identical over 9 bases. J gave up 3 bases and V 3 bases, and 3 bases lay outside the gene matches. The CDR3 is 15 residues long. In germline, CDR1 is SGHVS, CDR2 FQNEAQ. CDR3 sequence: CASSFASGVKNIQYF. CDR3 sequence (DNA): TGTGCCAGCAGCTTCGCTAGCGGGGTCAAAAACATTCAGTACTTC.

This clonotype appeared a few times. This chain connects TRBV7-2 to TRBJ1-2, with a tentative D call TRBD1 (5 bases). V dropped 6 bases and J dropped 0 bases, with 11 bases sitting between them. CDR1 is SGHTA and CDR2 is FQGNSA in the germline V gene. There are 14 residues in the CDR3. Written as DNA, the CDR3 is TGTGCCAGCAGACCCGGGGACCCTAACTATGGCTACACCTTC. Translated: CASRPGDPNYGYTF.

This clonotype was counted between two and nine times. This rearrangement joins TRBV7-8 to TRBJ2-5, with a tentative D call TRBD1 (7 bases). The CDR3 has 14 residues. The germline V and J ends were trimmed by 5 bases and 2 bases, with 12 bases remaining between them. In germline, CDR1 is SGHVS, CDR2 FQNEAQ. The CDR3 loop is CASSRGTEQETQYF. The CDR3 coding sequence is TGTGCCAGCAGCCGCGGGACAGAACAAGAGACCCAGTACTTC. The full variable domain, rest sourced from reference TRBV7-8 and TRBJ2-5, is GAGVSQSPRYKVAKRGQDVALRCDPISGHVSLFWYQQALGQGPEFLTYFQNEAQLDKSGLPSDRFFAERPEGSVSTLKIQRTQQEDSAVYLCASSRGTEQETQYFGPGTRLLVL.

The chain uses TRBV25-1 and TRBJ1-4; a weak D match, TRBD1 (6 bases). Germline assignment: CDR1 MGHDK and CDR2 SYGVNS. V shed 6 bases and J shed 7 bases, with 15 bases lying between them. CDR3 size: 14 residues. The CDR3: CASSSGALGEKLFF. In DNA form, the CDR3 reads TGTGCCAGCAGCTCAGGGGCCCTTGGTGAAAAACTGTTTTTT.

The rearrangement joins TRBV6-6 to TRBJ1-2; D is unclear. The V gene lost 8 bases and the J gene lost 6 bases, with 16 bases spanning the gap. The CDR3 has 13 residues. Germline V CDR1 and CDR2: MNHNY, SVGAGI (reference sequence). Here the CDR3 DNA reads TGTGCCAGCGACGTGGTACCGGGGAATGGCTACACCTTC. It translates to CASDVVPGNGYTF.

The rearrangement joins TRBV7-2 to TRBJ1-2, with D perhaps TRBD1 (5 bases). CDR3 size: 19 residues. Trimming removed 0 bases at V and 0 bases at J, with 20 bases between. Germline CDR1 is SGHTA and CDR2 is FQGNSA. CDR3: CASSLAPFGDSRSNYGYTF. The CDR3 nucleotides are TGTGCCAGCAGCTTAGCGCCATTCGGAGACAGCCGCTCTAACTATGGCTACACCTTC.

The chain links TRBV20-1 to TRBJ2-1, with 7 nucleotides matching TRBD2. The CDR3 sequence is 15 residues long. Trimming cost V 0 bases and J 6 bases; bases outside gene matches: 8. Germline V gene data show CDR1 as DFQATT and CDR2 as SNEGSKA (reference sequence). The CDR3 loop is CSAREWSGAGNEQFF. DNA for the CDR3: TGCAGTGCTAGAGAGTGGAGCGGGGCAGGCAATGAGCAGTTCTTC.

This clonotype was seen only a few times. J is TRBJ1-5 and V is TRBV6-6, with D tentatively TRBD1 (5 bases). The germline CDR1 and CDR2 sequences are MNHNY and SVGAGI (reference sequence). There are 16 residues in the CDR3. Trimming shortened V by 6 bases and J by 2 bases, and 17 bases separated the two germline ends. The CDR3 DNA sequence: TGTGCCAGCAGCTACCGGGGGGGGGATGGCAATCAGCCCCAGCATTTT. Its protein is CASSYRGGDGNQPQHF.

V usage is TRBV3-1 and J usage is TRBJ2-3; 7 nucleotides match TRBD2. CDR1 LGHDT and CDR2 YNNKEL come from the germline V gene (reference sequence). Losses at the gene ends were 2 bases for V and 1 base for J; bases not matched to a gene: 3. The CDR3 sequence is 15 residues long. In nucleotides, the CDR3 is TGTGCCAGCAGCCAATCTAGCGGAGGCACAGATACGCAGTATTTT. Translation: CASSQSSGGTDTQYF.

This clonotype was seen only once. This chain connects TRBV20-1 to TRBJ1-6; maybe TRBD1 (6 bases). This CDR3 region has 15 residues. Per the germline V gene, CDR1 is DFQATT and CDR2 is SNEGSKA (reference sequence). V was clipped by 6 bases and J by 10 bases, with 22 bases between them. Here the CDR3 reads CSAPNGQRTQSPLHF. The CDR3 coding sequence is TGCAGTGCCCCGAACGGACAGCGAACCCAATCACCCCTCCACTTT.

This sequence joins TRBV7-6 and TRBJ2-1; TRBD2 agrees at 13 bases. Trimming took 5 bases from V and 10 from J; bases not matched to a gene: 11. Germline V CDR1 and CDR2: SGHVS, FNYEAQ. This CDR3 has 16 residues. The CDR3 coding sequence is TGTGCCAGCAGCGCCCGGACTAGCGGGAGATCACGGGAGCAGTTCTTC. Protein: CASSARTSGRSREQFF.

A few counts support this clonotype. The V call is TRBV6-5, the J call TRBJ2-3; 10 nucleotides align to TRBD1. Germline loops: CDR1 MNHEY, CDR2 SVGAGI. The trim removed 3 bases at V and 3 bases at J, leaving 9 bases unmatched. CDR3 length: 17 residues. CDR3 protein: CASSYSPPGQGTDTQYF. Written as DNA, the CDR3 is TGTGCCAGCAGTTATTCACCACCGGGACAGGGGACAGATACGCAGTATTTT.

This clonotype was picked up a small number of times. The J gene is TRBJ2-3, the V gene TRBV7-9, with 7 bases lining up with TRBD1. The junction had 3 bases not matched to a gene; V was cut back by 1 base and J by 5 bases. The germline gives CDR1 SEHNR, CDR2 FQNEAQ (reference sequence). The CDR3 sequence is 14 residues long. The CDR3 DNA follows: TGTGCCAGCAGCTTAGGATCAGGGGGAGATACGCAGTATTTT. It specifies CASSLGSGGDTQYF.

The chain links TRBV20-1 to TRBJ1-2, with D uncertain. The germline V and J ends were trimmed by 3 bases and 4 bases, with 9 bases remaining between them. The CDR3 has 12 amino acids. Germline V CDR1 and CDR2: DFQATT, SNEGSKA (reference sequence). CDR3 in amino acids: CSASERSYGYTF. The CDR3 nucleotides read TGCAGTGCTAGCGAAAGGTCCTATGGCTACACCTTC.

V is TRBV6-1 and J is TRBJ1-2; D may be TRBD1 (5 bases). This CDR3 is built from 16 residues. V was pared by 1 base and J by 3 bases, with 15 bases between. The germline V gene encodes CDR1 MNHNS and CDR2 SASEGT. CDR3 residues: CASSEDYGRVDYGYTF. The CDR3, as DNA: TGTGCCAGCAGTGAAGATTATGGCAGGGTAGACTATGGCTACACCTTC.

The chain links TRBV10-3 to TRBJ2-3, with 13 bases lining up with TRBD2. CDR3 size: 17 residues. The V and J ends lost 6 bases and 0 bases, in that order; junction bases with no gene match: 6. Germline V gene lookup returns CDR1 ENHRY and CDR2 SYGVKD. The CDR3 spells CAIRPGLAGPSTDTQYF. CDR3 bases: TGTGCCATCAGACCGGGACTAGCGGGGCCTAGCACAGATACGCAGTATTTT.

The chain combines TRBV6-5 with TRBJ2-4, with TRBD1 identical over 9 bases. The CDR3 is 15 amino acids. Germline CDR1 is MNHEY and CDR2 is SVGAGI. V shed 0 bases, J shed 3 bases, and the junction held 0 bases outside the gene matches. The CDR3 sequence is CASSYSTGGKNIQYF. The CDR3, as DNA: TGTGCCAGCAGTTACTCGACAGGGGGCAAAAACATTCAGTACTTC.

At least ten counts were recorded for this clonotype. The chain combines TRBV18 with TRBJ1-2, with D tentatively TRBD1 (5 bases). Trimming cost V 8 bases and J 1 base, with 11 bases left between them. Germline values: CDR1 KGHSH, CDR2 LQKENI. This CDR3 has 13 amino acids. This CDR3 reads CASSPGGNYGYTF. The CDR3 nucleotides read TGTGCCAGCAGTCCCGGGGGTAACTATGGCTACACCTTC.

This sequence joins TRBV7-2 and TRBJ2-7; no clear D gene. The germline CDR1 and CDR2 sequences are SGHTA and FQGNSA. There are 14 residues in the CDR3. Trimming cost V 1 base and J 2 bases, with 9 bases left between them. CDR3 coding DNA: TGTGCCAGCAGCTTAGACCCTAGAACCTACGAGCAGTACTTC. Residues: CASSLDPRTYEQYF.

The CDR3 DNA reads TGTGCCAGCATAACCCCAAACAGGGACGGCGCTGAAGCTTTCTTT. Translation: CASITPNRDGAEAFF. V usage is TRBV2 and J usage is TRBJ1-1, with D tentatively TRBD1 (6 bases). There are 15 residues in the CDR3. Germline V lookup: CDR1 SNHLY, CDR2 FYNNEI. V lost 7 bases and J lost 6, with 21 bases in between.